Reported below is one T cell receptor (beta chain). These data belong to a study of blood T cell repertoires in COVID-19. For the study at large: Material from acute and convalescent COVID-19 was sourced from the United States, Italy and Spain. In each case, the material was cDNA or gDNA derived from T cells, B-cell-depleted T cells, or PBMCs.

In the authors' methods: From reference gene primer amplification, estimates of nucleated cell counts were derived. Produced via immunoSEQ multiplex PCR; TCRdb's table is partial and in-frame only. From that table come the V and J calls and clone size; the DNA was used to work out D and trimming. The repertoire holds roughly 290,000 clones, with roughly 90% as singletons. The length of the CDR3 is 15 residues. V was clipped by 7 bases and J by 0 bases, with 14 bases between them. CDR1 is SGHRS, CDR2 YFSETQ, per germline. This sequence joins TRBV5-1 and TRBJ1-5, with D possibly matching TRBD1 (5 bases). Sequenced sample: peripheral blood. The clonotype originates from a woman aged 60-75 years with acute or convalescent COVID-19. The CDR3 DNA reads as TGCGCCAGCGCCCGGGGGGTTGGTAGCAATCAGCCCCAGCATTTT. The encoded protein is CASARGVGSNQPQHF.